Given below is one T cell receptor (beta chain) in context. Those enrolled, adults aged about 18 to 89 years, came from about two dozen US areas. In assigning cohorts, the study relied on participant-reported clinical history. Authors' methods: Reference gene primer amplification gave nucleated cell count estimates. Profiled with immunoSEQ multiplex PCR; TCRdb holds only in-frame clones, not every one. V and J calls plus clone size are reproduced from that table; the DNA served to infer D and trimming. Here the sample spans nearly 250,000 clones, about nine tenths being singletons. The germline V gene encodes CDR1 MNHEY and CDR2 SVGAGI. The CDR3 totals 15 residues. Trimming removed 5 bases from V and 2 bases from J; junction bases left unmatched: 4. This specimen belongs to a study of blood T cell repertoires in COVID-19. In the study overall: Samples of COVID-19 (acute and convalescent) were obtained from the United States, Italy and Spain.

The receptor was derived from a man aged 50 to 59 who had been exposed to COVID-19. Sequencing was carried out using PBMCs or T cells enriched from blood (not recorded which). V gene TRBV6-5 combines with J gene TRBJ2-2; 8 nucleotides line up with TRBD1. CDR3 protein: CASSHRGRNTGELFF. CDR3 DNA: TGTGCCAGCAGTCACAGGGGGAGAAACACCGGGGAGCTGTTTTTT.